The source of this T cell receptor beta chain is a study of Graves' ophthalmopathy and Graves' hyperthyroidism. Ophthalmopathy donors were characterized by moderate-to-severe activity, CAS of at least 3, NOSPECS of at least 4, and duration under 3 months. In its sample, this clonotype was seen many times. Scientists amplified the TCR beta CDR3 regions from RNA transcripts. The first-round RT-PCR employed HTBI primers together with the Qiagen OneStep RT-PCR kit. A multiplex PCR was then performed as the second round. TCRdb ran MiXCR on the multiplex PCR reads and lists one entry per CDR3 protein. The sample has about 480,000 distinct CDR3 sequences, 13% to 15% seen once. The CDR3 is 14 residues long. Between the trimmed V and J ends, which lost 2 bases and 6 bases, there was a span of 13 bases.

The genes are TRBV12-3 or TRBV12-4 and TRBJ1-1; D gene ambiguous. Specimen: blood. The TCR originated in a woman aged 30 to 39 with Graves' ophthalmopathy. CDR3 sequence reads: CASSLTGGGAEAFF. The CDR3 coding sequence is TGTGCCAGCAGTTTAACGGGCGGCGGAGCTGAAGCTTTCTTT.